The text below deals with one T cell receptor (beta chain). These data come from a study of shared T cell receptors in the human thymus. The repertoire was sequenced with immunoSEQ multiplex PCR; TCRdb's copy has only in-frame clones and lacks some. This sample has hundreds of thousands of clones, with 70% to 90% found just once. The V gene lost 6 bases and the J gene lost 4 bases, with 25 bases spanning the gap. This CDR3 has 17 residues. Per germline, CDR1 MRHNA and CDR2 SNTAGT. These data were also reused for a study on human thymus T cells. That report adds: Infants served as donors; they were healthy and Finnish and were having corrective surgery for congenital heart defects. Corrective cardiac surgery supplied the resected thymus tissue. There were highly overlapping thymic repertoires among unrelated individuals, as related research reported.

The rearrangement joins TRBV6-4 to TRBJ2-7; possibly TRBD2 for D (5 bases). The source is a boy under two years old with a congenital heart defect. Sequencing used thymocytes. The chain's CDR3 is CASRGSGLALKKYEQYF. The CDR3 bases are TGTGCCAGCAGGGGTTCTGGCTTAGCGTTAAAAAAGTACGAGCAGTACTTC.